The text below deals with one T cell receptor (beta chain). CDR3 length: 18 residues. Germline V CDR1 and CDR2: SNHLY, FYNNEI. The J segment lost 1 base and the V segment lost 4 bases, leaving 11 bases of the junction unmatched. The assay was immunoSEQ multiplex PCR, and TCRdb's table has in-frame clones only and misses some. Among roughly 180,000 clones listed, nearly 80% were seen once. The data were obtained in a study of blood T cell repertoires in COVID-19. This chain uses TRBV2 with TRBJ2-3; TRBD2 matches 10 bases. The receptor was isolated from a man aged 60 to 75 who had been exposed to COVID-19. Specimen: PBMCs or T cells enriched from blood (not recorded which). The CDR3 coding sequence is TGTGCCAGCAGTGGTCTGCAGCGGGAGGGTTTTGGCACAGATACGCAGTATTTT. Residues: CASSGLQREGFGTDTQYF.